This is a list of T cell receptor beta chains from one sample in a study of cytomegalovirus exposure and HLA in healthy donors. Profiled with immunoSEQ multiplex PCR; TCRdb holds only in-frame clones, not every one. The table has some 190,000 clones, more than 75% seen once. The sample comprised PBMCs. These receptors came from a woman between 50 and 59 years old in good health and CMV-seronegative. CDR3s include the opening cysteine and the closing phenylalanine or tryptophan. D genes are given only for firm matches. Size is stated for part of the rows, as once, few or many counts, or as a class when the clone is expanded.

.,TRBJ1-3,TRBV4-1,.,CASSQVGGSSGNTIYF,TGCGCCAGCAGCCAAGTCGGCGGGTCCTCTGGAAACACCATATATTTT
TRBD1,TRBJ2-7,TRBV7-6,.,CASSVGQGGFAAYEQYF,TGTGCCAGCAGCGTGGGACAGGGTGGGTTTGCAGCCTACGAGCAGTACTTC
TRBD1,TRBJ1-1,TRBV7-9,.,CASSPRTGGGLGIEAFF,TGTGCCAGCAGCCCGAGGACAGGGGGCGGGTTGGGCATTGAAGCTTTCTTT
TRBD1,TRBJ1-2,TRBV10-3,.,CAISHDREVYYGYTF,TGTGCCATCAGCCACGACAGGGAAGTTTACTATGGCTACACCTTC
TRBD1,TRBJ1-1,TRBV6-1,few,CASRGQGQRDTEAFF,TGTGCCAGCAGGGGCCAGGGACAGCGGGACACTGAAGCTTTCTTT
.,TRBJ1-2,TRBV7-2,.,CASSLDLRNYGYTF,TGTGCCAGCAGCTTAGATCTGCGGAACTATGGCTACACCTTC
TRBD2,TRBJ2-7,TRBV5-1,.,CASRRPASGEQYF,TGCGCCAGCAGGAGGCCGGCTAGCGGGGAGCAGTACTTC
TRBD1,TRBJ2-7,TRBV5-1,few,CASSLGFGTGGHEQYF,TGCGCCAGCAGCTTAGGGTTCGGGACAGGGGGCCACGAGCAGTACTTC
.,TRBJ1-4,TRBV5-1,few,CASSLVGWDEKLFF,TGCGCCAGCAGCTTGGTCGGGTGGGATGAAAAACTGTTTTTT
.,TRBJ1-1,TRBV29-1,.,CSVVKGARGTEAFF,TGCAGCGTTGTGAAAGGGGCGCGCGGCACTGAAGCTTTCTTT
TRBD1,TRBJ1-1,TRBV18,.,CASSPVDRGVTEAFF,TGTGCCAGCTCACCCGTCGACAGGGGCGTCACTGAAGCTTTCTTT
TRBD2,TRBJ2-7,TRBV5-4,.,CASSAGLASETYEQYF,TGTGCCAGCAGCGCCGGACTAGCGAGCGAGACCTACGAGCAGTACTTC
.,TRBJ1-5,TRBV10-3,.,CAISGVGGNQPQHF,TGTGCCATCAGTGGGGTTGGGGGGAATCAGCCCCAGCATTTT
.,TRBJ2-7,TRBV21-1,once,CASSESLSGDYEQYF,TGTGCCAGCAGCGAAAGCCTGAGCGGGGACTACGAGCAGTACTTC
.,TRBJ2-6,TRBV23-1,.,CASSQSMPRQAQGGANVLTF,TGCGCCAGCAGTCAATCGATGCCCCGACAGGCTCAGGGGGGGGCCAACGTCCTGACTTTC
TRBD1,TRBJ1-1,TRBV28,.,CASSRTGRTTEAFF,TGTGCCAGCAGCCGGACAGGGAGGACCACTGAAGCTTTCTTT
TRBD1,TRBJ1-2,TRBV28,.,CASSLPGQNYGYTF,TGTGCCAGCAGCCTTCCGGGACAGAACTATGGCTACACCTTC
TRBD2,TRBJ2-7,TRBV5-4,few,CASSLAGSGSYEQYF,TGTGCCAGCAGCTTGGCTGGTAGCGGGAGCTACGAGCAGTACTTC
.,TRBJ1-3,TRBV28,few,CAIEGGGNTIYF,TGTGCCATTGAGGGTGGTGGAAACACCATATATTTT
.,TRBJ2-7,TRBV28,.,CASSPGGAGYEQYF,TGTGCCAGCAGTCCAGGGGGAGCGGGCTACGAGCAGTACTTC
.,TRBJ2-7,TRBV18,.,CASSPARGGGSSYEQYF,TGTGCCAGCTCACCCGCTCGAGGTGGGGGGAGCTCCTACGAGCAGTACTTC
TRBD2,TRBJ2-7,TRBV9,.,CASSVSGTSVYEQYF,TGTGCCAGCAGCGTATCTGGGACTAGCGTGTACGAGCAGTACTTC
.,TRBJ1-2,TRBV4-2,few,CASSPSAGGLYGYTF,TGTGCCAGCAGCCCGAGTGCGGGGGGGCTCTATGGCTACACCTTC
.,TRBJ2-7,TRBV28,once,CASSSSTGQPYEQYF,TGTGCCAGCAGTTCCTCGACAGGCCAACCCTACGAGCAGTACTTC
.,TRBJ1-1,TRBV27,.,CASGEGRGMNTEAFF,TGTGCCAGCGGAGAGGGGAGGGGGATGAACACTGAAGCTTTCTTT
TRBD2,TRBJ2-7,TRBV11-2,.,CASSLVRTSGYEQYF,TGTGCCAGCAGCTTAGTAAGGACTAGCGGCTACGAGCAGTACTTC
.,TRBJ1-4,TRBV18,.,CASSHQEATNEKLFF,TGTGCCAGCTCACATCAGGAGGCAACTAATGAAAAACTGTTTTTT
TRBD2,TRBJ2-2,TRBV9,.,CASSVSSGSNTGELFF,TGTGCCAGCAGCGTTTCTAGCGGCTCGAACACCGGGGAGCTGTTTTTT
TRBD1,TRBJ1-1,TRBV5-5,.,CASRSYRGTFF,TGTGCCAGCAGATCCTACAGGGGAACTTTCTTT
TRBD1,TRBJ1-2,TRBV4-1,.,CASSHDRAPLYGYTF,TGCGCCAGCAGCCATGACAGGGCCCCCCTCTATGGCTACACCTTC
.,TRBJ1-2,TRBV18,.,CASSQLTADYGYTF,TGTGCCAGCTCACAGCTAACCGCCGACTATGGCTACACCTTC
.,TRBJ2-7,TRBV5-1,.,CASSGQTLSSYEQYF,TGCGCCAGCAGCGGTCAAACCTTGAGCTCCTACGAGCAGTACTTC
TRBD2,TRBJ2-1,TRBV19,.,CASSNGLAGSSYNEQFF,TGTGCCAGTAGTAACGGACTAGCGGGGTCGTCCTACAATGAGCAGTTCTTC
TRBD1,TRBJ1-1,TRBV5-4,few,CASSSRQGNTEAFF,TGTGCCAGCAGCTCCCGACAGGGAAACACTGAAGCTTTCTTT
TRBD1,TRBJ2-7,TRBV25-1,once,CASKQGSYEQYF,TGTGCCAGCAAACAGGGGTCCTACGAGCAGTACTTC
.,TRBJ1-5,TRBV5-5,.,CASSFSPPGPGQPQHF,TGTGCCAGCAGCTTTTCCCCTCCAGGGCCTGGTCAGCCCCAGCATTTT
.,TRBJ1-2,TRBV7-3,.,CASSLTGKGYGYTF,TGTGCCAGCAGCTTAACCGGGAAGGGCTATGGCTACACCTTC
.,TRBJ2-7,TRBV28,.,CASSTRGATLEQYF,TGTGCCAGCAGTACACGTGGGGCTACCTTGGAGCAGTACTTC
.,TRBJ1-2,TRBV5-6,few,CASSWGMAGGYGYTF,TGTGCCAGCAGCTGGGGGATGGCGGGAGGCTATGGCTACACCTTC
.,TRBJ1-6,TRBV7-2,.,CASSLSNNSPLHF,TGTGCCAGCAGCTTATCCAATAATTCACCCCTCCACTTT
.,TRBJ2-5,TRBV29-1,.,CSVEGLASVLETQYF,TGCAGCGTTGAAGGTTTAGCTAGCGTCTTGGAGACCCAGTACTTC
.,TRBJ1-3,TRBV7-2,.,CASSPRTRQLGNTIYF,TGTGCCAGCAGCCCAAGGACAAGACAGCTTGGAAACACCATATATTTT
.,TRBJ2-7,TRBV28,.,CASSPDSTSYEQYF,TGTGCCAGCAGCCCTGACAGTACCTCCTACGAGCAGTACTTC
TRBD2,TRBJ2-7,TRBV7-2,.,CASSLKAGDYEQYF,TGTGCCAGCAGCTTAAAAGCGGGAGACTACGAGCAGTACTTC
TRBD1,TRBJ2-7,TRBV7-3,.,CASSRDSSYEQYF,TGTGCCAGCAGCCGGGACAGTTCCTACGAGCAGTACTTC
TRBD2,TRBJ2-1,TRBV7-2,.,CASSYSGGANNEQFF,TGTGCCAGCAGCTACAGCGGGGGGGCAAACAATGAGCAGTTCTTC
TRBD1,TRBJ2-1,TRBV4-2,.,CASSLPDRGHYNEQFF,TGTGCCAGCAGCCTCCCCGACAGGGGGCACTACAATGAGCAGTTCTTC
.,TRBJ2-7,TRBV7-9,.,CASSILSSYEQYF,TGTGCCAGCAGCATACTTAGCTCCTACGAGCAGTACTTC
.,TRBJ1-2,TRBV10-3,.,CAIRTGFGANYGYTF,TGTGCCATAAGAACAGGGTTTGGGGCTAACTATGGCTACACCTTC
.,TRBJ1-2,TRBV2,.,CASRGVNYGYTF,TGTGCCAGCAGGGGAGTCAACTATGGCTACACCTTC
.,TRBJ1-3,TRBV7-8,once,CASSLGPRAGNTIYF,TGTGCCAGCAGCTTAGGCCCACGCGCTGGAAACACCATATATTTT
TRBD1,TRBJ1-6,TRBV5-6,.,CASSFGTGVDSPLHF,TGTGCCAGCAGCTTTGGGACAGGGGTAGATTCACCCCTCCACTTT